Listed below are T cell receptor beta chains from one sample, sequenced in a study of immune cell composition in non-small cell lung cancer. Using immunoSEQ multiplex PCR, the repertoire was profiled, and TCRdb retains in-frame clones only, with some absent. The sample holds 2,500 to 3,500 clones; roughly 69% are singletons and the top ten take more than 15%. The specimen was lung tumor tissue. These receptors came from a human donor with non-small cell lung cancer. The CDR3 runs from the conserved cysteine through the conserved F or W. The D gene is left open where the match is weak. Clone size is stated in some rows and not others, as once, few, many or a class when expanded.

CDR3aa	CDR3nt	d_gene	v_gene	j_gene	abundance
CASSQGASNYGYTF	TGTGCCAGCAGCCAGGGGGCTAGTAACTATGGCTACACCTTC	TRBD1	TRBV18	TRBJ1-2	.
CARSKGVESYEQYF	TGTGCCCGATCAAAGGGGGTGGAATCCTACGAGCAGTACTTC	.	TRBV30	TRBJ2-7	.
CASSFGRDQPQHF	TGTGCCAGTAGTTTCGGTCGGGATCAGCCCCAGCATTTT	.	TRBV19	TRBJ1-5	.
CASSYSGESTDTQYF	TGTGCCAGCAGCTACAGCGGGGAGAGCACAGATACGCAGTATTTT	TRBD2	TRBV5-4	TRBJ2-3	once
CASSQTGKRNEKLFF	TGTGCCAGCTCACAAACCGGGAAACGGAATGAAAAACTGTTTTTT	.	TRBV18	TRBJ1-4	.
CASSNAGTSRPLHF	TGTGCCAGCAGCAACGCCGGGACTTCACGACCCCTCCACTTT	.	TRBV21-1	TRBJ1-6	.
CASSFAGMYEQYF	TGTGCCAGCAGTTTCGCAGGGATGTACGAGCAGTACTTC	.	TRBV7-8	TRBJ2-7	.
CASSPIGHSNTGELFF	TGCGCCAGCAGCCCAATAGGACACAGCAACACCGGGGAGCTGTTTTTT	.	TRBV4-1	TRBJ2-2	.
CASSSRQGAYNEQFF	TGCGCCAGCAGCTCCAGACAGGGGGCCTACAATGAGCAGTTCTTC	TRBD1	TRBV5-1	TRBJ2-1	.
CASRILTGPLGGYTF	TGTGCCAGCAGAATCCTGACAGGGCCTCTGGGTGGCTACACCTTC	TRBD1	TRBV6-6	TRBJ1-2	.
CASREQGANTEAFF	TGTGCCAGCAGGGAACAGGGGGCAAACACTGAAGCTTTCTTT	TRBD1	TRBV2	TRBJ1-1	few
CASSEGGSDTQYF	TGCGCCAGCAGCGAGGGAGGGTCAGATACGCAGTATTTT	TRBD2	TRBV5-1	TRBJ2-3	.
CASSLVGGTVNTGELFF	TGCGCCAGCAGCTTGGTTGGCGGGACAGTGAACACCGGGGAGCTGTTTTTT	.	TRBV5-1	TRBJ2-2	.
CASNSRARPGGEAFF	TGTGCCAGCAACTCCCGCGCGCGTCCCGGGGGTGAAGCTTTCTTT	.	TRBV9	TRBJ1-1	few
CASSTGTGKYEQYF	TGTGCCAGCAGCACCGGGACAGGGAAGTACGAGCAGTACTTC	TRBD1	TRBV6-1	TRBJ2-7	.
CASRLGGTGNTGELFF	TGTGCCAGCAGGCTAGGTGGTACAGGGAACACCGGGGAGCTGTTTTTT	.	TRBV7-2	TRBJ2-2	.
CASSSGLAGGSEQYF	TGTGCCAGCAGCTCGGGACTAGCGGGAGGTAGTGAGCAGTACTTC	TRBD2	TRBV5-5	TRBJ2-7	.
CASSLSPNEKLFF	TGTGCCAGCAGCTTGTCCCCAAATGAAAAACTGTTTTTT	.	TRBV5-6	TRBJ1-4	.
CASSAGGSSYNEQFF	TGTGCCAGCAGCGCAGGAGGGAGTTCCTACAATGAGCAGTTCTTC	.	TRBV9	TRBJ2-1	.
CASSLGQGAFGNTIYF	TGTGCCAGCAGCTTAGGCCAGGGGGCTTTTGGAAACACCATATATTTT	TRBD1	TRBV7-2	TRBJ1-3	.
CAISERQSSTANYGYTF	TGTGCCATCAGTGAGCGGCAGAGTTCGACAGCTAACTATGGCTACACCTTC	.	TRBV10-3	TRBJ1-2	.
CASSQGTPGGTEAFF	TGCGCCAGCAGCCAAGGAACTCCGGGGGGCACTGAAGCTTTCTTT	.	TRBV5-1	TRBJ1-1	.
CASSPGHWNTEAFF	TGTGCCAGCAGCCCGGGACACTGGAACACTGAAGCTTTCTTT	.	TRBV5-6	TRBJ1-1	.
CASSSGTGNTGELFF	TGCGCCAGCAGCTCCGGGACAGGGAACACCGGGGAGCTGTTTTTT	TRBD1	TRBV5-1	TRBJ2-2	.
CASSQRPTGTEAFF	TGCGCCAGCAGCCAACGACCGACCGGGACTGAAGCTTTCTTT	.	TRBV4-3	TRBJ1-1	.
CASSESGSNYGYTF	TGTGCCAGCAGTGAATCGGGGAGTAACTATGGCTACACCTTC	.	TRBV6-1	TRBJ1-2	.
CASSEQGAGGELFF	TGCGCCAGCAGTGAACAGGGGGCAGGCGGGGAGCTGTTTTTT	TRBD1	TRBV10-2	TRBJ2-2	.
CASSLQFNYNSPLHF	TGTGCCAGCAGCTTACAGTTCAACTATAATTCACCCCTCCACTTT	.	TRBV7-9	TRBJ1-6	.
CASSVNVGGETQYF	TGTGCCAGCAGCGTAAATGTTGGGGGGGAGACCCAGTACTTC	.	TRBV9	TRBJ2-5	.
CASSATSGGRGNEQFF	TGTGCCAGCAGCGCGACTAGCGGGGGCCGAGGGAATGAGCAGTTCTTC	TRBD2	TRBV5-4	TRBJ2-1	.
CASRLSGDTQYF	TGTGCCAGTAGACTTAGCGGAGATACGCAGTATTTT	.	TRBV19	TRBJ2-3	.
CAATYGNTGELFF	TGTGCCGCAACTTATGGGAACACCGGGGAGCTGTTTTTT	.	TRBV19	TRBJ2-2	few
CASSVVGGGSGNTIYF	TGTGCCAGCAGCGTAGTTGGGGGAGGTTCCGGAAACACCATATATTTT	.	TRBV9	TRBJ1-3	.
CASSFNSGDEETQYF	TGTGCCAGCAGCTTTAATAGCGGGGACGAAGAGACCCAGTACTTC	TRBD2	TRBV7-9	TRBJ2-5	.
CASSLEGSGGTEAFF	TGTGCCAGCAGCTTAGAGGGCAGCGGGGGCACTGAAGCTTTCTTT	.	TRBV7-8	TRBJ1-1	.
CASSPIPGLVETQYF	TGTGCCAGCTCACCGATCCCGGGACTAGTCGAGACCCAGTACTTC	TRBD2	TRBV18	TRBJ2-5	.
CATSRDREGPPSSYGYTF	TGTGCCACCAGCAGAGATCGGGAGGGGCCACCGTCATCCTATGGCTACACCTTC	.	TRBV15	TRBJ1-2	once
CASIRQGAETQYF	TGTGCCAGCATTAGACAGGGGGCAGAGACCCAGTACTTC	TRBD1	TRBV28	TRBJ2-5	.
CASSLGLGTGAYEQYF	TGTGCCAGCAGCTTAGGGCTCGGGACAGGGGCCTACGAGCAGTACTTC	TRBD1	TRBV7-9	TRBJ2-7	.
CASSDPQGQYRVGGYTF	TGTGCCAGTAGTGACCCCCAGGGCCAATATCGAGTGGGCGGCTACACCTTC	.	TRBV19	TRBJ1-2	.
CASTRTGGLETQYF	TGTGCCAGCACCAGGACAGGGGGCTTGGAGACCCAGTACTTC	TRBD1	TRBV2	TRBJ2-5	.
CASSSGQAQGYHNEKLFF	TGTGCCAGTAGTTCGGGACAAGCCCAGGGCTACCATAATGAAAAACTGTTTTTT	.	TRBV19	TRBJ1-4	.
CASSLAGTGSYNEQFF	TGTGCCAGCAGCTTAGCCGGGACAGGGTCCTACAATGAGCAGTTCTTC	TRBD1	TRBV11-3	TRBJ2-1	.
CASSLVGTGGRETQYF	TGTGCCAGCAGCTTGGTTGGGACAGGGGGCCGAGAGACCCAGTACTTC	TRBD1	TRBV5-5	TRBJ2-5	.
CASTRLVQGDTQYF	TGTGCCAGCACCAGACTGGTTCAAGGAGATACGCAGTATTTT	.	TRBV9	TRBJ2-3	.
CASSFFSPRGGTDTQYF	TGCGCCAGCAGCTTTTTTTCCCCTCGGGGGGGCACAGATACGCAGTATTTT	TRBD2	TRBV5-1	TRBJ2-3	.
CASRLAGGSGEQYF	TGTGCCAGCAGATTAGCGGGAGGCTCGGGCGAGCAGTACTTC	TRBD2	TRBV7-9	TRBJ2-7	once
CASSSPRAAYTDTQYF	TGTGCCAGCAGTTCCCCCCGAGCGGCCTATACAGATACGCAGTATTTT	.	TRBV6-6	TRBJ2-3	.
CASSPEPGQSSYNSPLHF	TGCGCCAGCAGCCCAGAACCGGGACAAAGCTCCTATAATTCACCCCTCCACTTT	.	TRBV4-1	TRBJ1-6	.
CASSYDRAYNEQFF	TGTGCCAGCAGCTATGACAGAGCGTACAATGAGCAGTTCTTC	.	TRBV14	TRBJ2-1	.
CASSYQAPYEQYF	TGTGCCAGCAGTTACCAAGCGCCCTACGAGCAGTACTTC	.	TRBV27	TRBJ2-7	.
CASSLVQGSYNEQFF	TGTGCCAGCAGCTTAGTCCAGGGGTCCTACAATGAGCAGTTCTTC	.	TRBV7-9	TRBJ2-1	.
CSVQGDQETQYF	TGCAGCGTTCAGGGGGACCAAGAGACCCAGTACTTC	TRBD1	TRBV29-1	TRBJ2-5	.